This passage covers 4 T cell receptor beta chains from one sample sequenced in a study of CD8 T cells in Susac syndrome. It was with random hexamers that about 0.45 to 1 ug RNA was reverse transcribed. MiXCR, run by TCRdb on the immunoSEQ multiplex PCR reads, gives a single entry per CDR3 protein. The data show 130,000 or so distinct CDR3 sequences, about 95% seen once. Specimen: CD4+ T cells from PBMCs. Receptors were obtained from a human donor with multiple sclerosis.

CDR3 sequence (DNA): TGCAGCGTTGCCCTACCCGGGACTAGCGGGGGCCGGGGCATTCAGTACTTC. Its translation is CSVALPGTSGGRGIQYF. The chain recombines TRBV29-1 with TRBJ2-4, with 14 bases matching TRBD2. The CDR3 has 17 amino acids. Germline values: CDR1 SQVTM, CDR2 ANQGSEA. V dropped 4 bases and J dropped 9; count of bases not matched to a gene: 14.

The sample holds a few counts of this clonotype. The chain has TRBV9 and TRBJ1-6, with TRBD1 matching over 9 bases. V lost 0 bases, J lost 8 bases, and 0 bases stayed unmatched. CDR1 and CDR2 from the germline V gene are SGDLS and YYNGEE. The CDR3 covers 14 residues. In DNA, the CDR3 is TGTGCCAGCAGCGTAGGGACAGGGGATTCACCCCTCCACTTT. It translates to CASSVGTGDSPLHF.

The chain is built from TRBV7-2 and TRBJ2-7; unclear D gene. V was clipped by 8 bases and J by 2 bases, with 10 bases between them. Looked up from germline, CDR1 is SGHTA and CDR2 is FQGNSA. There are 12 residues in the CDR3. The CDR3 loop is CASGRFTYEQYF. For the CDR3, the DNA is TGTGCCAGCGGCCGATTCACCTACGAGCAGTACTTC.

The CDR3, as DNA: TGTGCCAGCAGAGATAGCGTGGATGAGCAGTTCTTC. Protein product: CASRDSVDEQFF. The chain uses TRBV5-6 and TRBJ2-1, with D perhaps TRBD2 (5 bases). Germline V gene data show CDR1 as SGHDT and CDR2 as YYEEEE. Trimming shortened V by 5 bases and J by 8 bases, and 11 bases separated the two germline ends. The CDR3 contains 12 residues.